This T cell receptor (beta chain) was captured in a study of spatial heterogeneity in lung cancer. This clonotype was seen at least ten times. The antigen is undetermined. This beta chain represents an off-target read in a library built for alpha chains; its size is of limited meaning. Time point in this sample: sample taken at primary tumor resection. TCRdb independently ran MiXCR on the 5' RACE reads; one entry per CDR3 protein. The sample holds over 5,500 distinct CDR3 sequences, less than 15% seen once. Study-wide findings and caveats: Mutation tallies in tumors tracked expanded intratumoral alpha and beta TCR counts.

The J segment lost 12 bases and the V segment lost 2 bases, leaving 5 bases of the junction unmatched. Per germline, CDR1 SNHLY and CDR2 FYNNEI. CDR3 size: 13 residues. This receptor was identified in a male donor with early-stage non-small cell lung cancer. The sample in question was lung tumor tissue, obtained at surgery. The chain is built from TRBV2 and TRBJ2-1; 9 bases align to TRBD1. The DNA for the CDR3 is TGTGCCAGCAGTGAAAGGTCGGGACAGGGGCAGTTCTTC. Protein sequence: CASSERSGQGQFF.